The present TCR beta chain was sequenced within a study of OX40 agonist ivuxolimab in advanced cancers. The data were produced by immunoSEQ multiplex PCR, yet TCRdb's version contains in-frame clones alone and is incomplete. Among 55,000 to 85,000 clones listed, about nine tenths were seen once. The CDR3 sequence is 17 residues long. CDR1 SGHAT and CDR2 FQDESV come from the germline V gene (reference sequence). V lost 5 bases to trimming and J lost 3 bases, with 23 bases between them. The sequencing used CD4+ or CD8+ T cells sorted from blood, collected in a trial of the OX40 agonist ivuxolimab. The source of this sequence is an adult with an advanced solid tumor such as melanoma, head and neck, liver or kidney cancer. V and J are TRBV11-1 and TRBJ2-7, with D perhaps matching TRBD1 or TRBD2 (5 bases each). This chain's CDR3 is CASSGVGLGPRSYEQYF. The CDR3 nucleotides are TGTGCCAGCAGCGGGGTAGGACTGGGGCCGAGAAGCTACGAGCAGTACTTC.